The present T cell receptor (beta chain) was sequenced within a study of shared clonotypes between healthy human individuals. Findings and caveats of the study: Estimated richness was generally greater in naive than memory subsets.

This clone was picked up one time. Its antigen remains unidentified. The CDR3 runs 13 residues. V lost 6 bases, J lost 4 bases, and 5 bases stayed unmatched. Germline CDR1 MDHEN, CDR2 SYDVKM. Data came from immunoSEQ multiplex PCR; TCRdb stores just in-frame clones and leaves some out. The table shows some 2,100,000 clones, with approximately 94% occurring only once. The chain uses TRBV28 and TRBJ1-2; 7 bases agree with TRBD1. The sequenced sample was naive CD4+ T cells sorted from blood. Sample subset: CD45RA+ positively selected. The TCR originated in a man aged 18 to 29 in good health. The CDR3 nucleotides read TGTGCCAGCAGGGGAGACAGGGTCTATGGCTACACCTTC. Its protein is CASRGDRVYGYTF.